What follows are 30 T cell receptor beta chains derived from one specimen sequenced in a study of tumor-infiltrating lymphocytes in primary liver carcinoma. Starting from approximately 470 ng of total RNA, TCR beta cDNA was produced with a primer in the constant region. Three rounds of nested multiplex PCR with slightly modified ARM-PCR produced TCR beta libraries. Each of the first two PCR rounds ran nine to ten cycles with TRBV1-TRBV30 forward and C-beta reverse primers. TCRdb ran MiXCR on the multiplex PCR reads and lists one entry per CDR3 protein. The sample records approximately 340,000 distinct CDR3 sequences, less than 65% being singletons. Germline DNA was also extracted, with blood RNA taken from unsorted whole blood. Material for sequencing was peripheral blood. Receptors were obtained from a man aged 40-49 years with primary liver carcinoma and hepatitis B virus infection.

The chain links TRBV14 to TRBJ1-5; D remains ambiguous. V was clipped by 0 bases and J by 9 bases, with 9 bases between them. There are 13 residues in the CDR3. The germline gives CDR1 SGHDN, CDR2 FVKESK. The CDR3 region is CASSQDLGGPQHF. The DNA for the CDR3 is TGTGCCAGCAGCCAAGATCTGGGTGGGCCCCAGCATTTT. The complete variable domain, with remaining parts taken from reference TRBV14 and TRBJ1-5, reads EAGVTQFPSHSVIEKGQTVTLRCDPISGHDNLYWYRRVMGKEIKFLLHFVKESKQDESGMPNNRFLAERTGGTYSTLKVQPAELEDSGVYFCASSQDLGGPQHFGDGTRLSIL.

Worth noting for this clonotype: Since a much larger clone is just one base distant, this may be a read error. Here the CDR3 omits its conserved ending phenylalanine or tryptophan, so a read error is the likely source. The chain combines TRBV6-1 with TRBJ2-1; TRBD2 matches at 15 bases. V gave up 7 bases and J gave up 4 bases; unmatched junction bases: 11. CDR1 is MNHNS, CDR2 SASEGT, per germline. The CDR3 sequence is 18 residues long. The CDR3 sequence is CASIGGTSGRLGYNEQFS. The CDR3 region has the DNA TGTGCCAGCATTGGAGGGACTAGCGGGAGGCTTGGTTACAATGAGCAGTTCTCC.

Turning to this clonotype: A read error may be the cause here, since a much bigger clone is one base away. The rearrangement joins TRBV13 to TRBJ2-7, with a tentative D call TRBD1 (6 bases). The germline CDR1 and CDR2 sequences are PRHDT and FYEKMQ (reference sequence). V lost 4 bases, J lost 3 bases, and 13 bases lay in between. The CDR3 contains 14 residues. The CDR3 sequence: CASSSGQSFYEQYF. CDR3 bases: TGTGCCAGCAGCTCCGGACAGAGTTTCTACGAGCAGTACTTC.

The V call is TRBV2, the J call TRBJ2-1, with D maybe TRBD1 (5 bases). CDR1 and CDR2 (germline): SNHLY, FYNNEI. V was clipped by 10 bases and J by 0 bases, with 22 bases between them. The CDR3 consists of 17 residues. In DNA form, the CDR3 reads TGTGCCACCAGATATGCCACAGGTCCGAGCTCCTACAATGAGCAGTTCTTC. Protein sequence: CATRYATGPSSYNEQFF.

Of note for this clonotype: Mismatch with germline at one junction end may stem from a read error. The chain recombines TRBV29-1 with TRBJ2-7; D not resolved. The CDR3 loop spans 11 amino acids. Germline loops: CDR1 SQVTM, CDR2 ANQGSEA. The CDR3 loop reads CSVLRSHQQCF. Written as DNA, the CDR3 is TGCAGCGTTCTAAGGTCCCACCAGCAGTGCTTC.

Comments on this clonotype: The junction does not match germline at one end; this may be a read error. V gene TRBV6-2 or TRBV6-3 combines with J gene TRBJ2-7; no firm D call. From germline, CDR1 is MNHEY and CDR2 SVGEGT. CDR3 length: 12 amino acids. CDR3 nucleotides: TGTGCCAGCAGCCCTAATCCCATAAACCGGCGCTTC. Protein sequence: CASSPNPINRRF.

In this sample, this clonotype turned up many times. The chain is built from TRBV6-5 and TRBJ2-5, with D possibly TRBD1 on 5 matching bases. Trimming cost V 2 bases and J 4 bases, with 11 bases left between them. The CDR3 totals 14 residues. Germline V gene sequence: CDR1 MNHEY, CDR2 SVGAGI. The CDR3 bases are TGTGCCAGCAGTTACGGGTGGGGCCGAGAGACCCAGTACTTC. It yields the protein CASSYGWGRETQYF.

Remarks on this clonotype: A much larger clone is a single base away; this may be a read error. This CDR3 is CASSQTGGMSYEQFF. CDR3 in DNA: TGCGCCAGCAGCCAGACCGGCGGGATGAGCTATGAGCAGTTCTTC. This rearrangement joins TRBV4-1 to TRBJ2-1; D is possibly TRBD2 (6 bases). Germline V gene lookup returns CDR1 MGHRA and CDR2 YSYEKL. V dropped 3 bases and J dropped 8 bases, with 17 bases sitting between them. The CDR3 loop spans 15 amino acids.

Worth noting for this clonotype: Germline and junction disagree at one end, which may indicate a read error. The V call is TRBV11-3, the J call TRBJ2-1; TRBD2 might be the D (6 bases). This CDR3 contains 14 residues. Germline CDR1 SGHNT, CDR2 YENEEA. The CDR3 reads CASSSLPGDNGQFF. In nucleotides, the CDR3 is TGTGCCAGCAGCTCCCTACCGGGAGACAATGGGCAGTTCTTC.

J is TRBJ1-1 and V is TRBV30, with a possible D match to TRBD1 (5 bases). Trimming removed 2 bases from V and 4 bases from J, with 8 bases in between. This CDR3 has 12 amino acids. Germline-derived CDR1 and CDR2 are GTSNPN and SVGIG (reference sequence). This CDR3 reads CAWSKGPTEAFF. The DNA for the CDR3 is TGTGCCTGGAGTAAGGGGCCCACTGAAGCTTTCTTT. The whole variable domain, remainder taken from reference TRBV30 and TRBJ1-1, is SQTIHQWPATLVQPVGSPLSLECTVEGTSNPNLYWYRQAAGRGLQLLFYSVGIGQISSEVPQNLSASRPQDRQFILSSKKLLLSDSGFYLCAWSKGPTEAFFGQGTRLTVV.

This clonotype has ten or more counts. The chain has TRBV6-2 or TRBV6-3 and TRBJ2-7; a possible D gene is TRBD2 (5 bases). Looked up from germline, CDR1 is MNHEY and CDR2 is SVGEGT. The V end was cut by 6 bases, the J end by 4 bases, with 16 bases between. The CDR3 length is 14 residues. The DNA for the CDR3 is TGTGCCAGCAGCTCCGACTTGACGGGGTACGAGCAGTACTTC. It translates to CASSSDLTGYEQYF.

Of note for this clonotype: A much more abundant neighbour one base away suggests this may be a read error. The V and J genes are TRBV4-2 and TRBJ2-1; D is uncertain. The V gene lost 1 base and the J gene lost 3 bases, with 7 bases spanning the gap. Per germline, CDR1 LGHNA and CDR2 YNFKEQ. The CDR3 has 14 amino acids. The CDR3 loop is CASSQAWGYNEQFF. The CDR3 nucleotides read TGTGCCAGCAGCCAAGCGTGGGGCTACAATGAGCAGTTCTTC.

A word on this clonotype: A much bigger clone sits one base away, suggesting this may be a read error. This chain joins TRBV29-1 and TRBJ2-7; 7 bases map to TRBD2. In germline, CDR1 is SQVTM, CDR2 ANQGSEA. Unmatched junction bases numbered 10, after V lost 6 bases and J lost 5 bases. This CDR3 spans 13 amino acids. The CDR3 reads CSVGATGGNEQYF. The CDR3 nucleotides are TGCAGCGTCGGAGCCACGGGGGGAAACGAGCAGTACTTC.

With regard to this clonotype: Without the conserved terminal phenylalanine or tryptophan, this CDR3 likely stems from a read error. The V and J genes are TRBV11-2 and TRBJ1-6; D remains unclear. The V gene's germline CDR1 is SGHAT and CDR2 FQNNGV. There are 15 residues in the CDR3. This chain's CDR3 is CASGLFTANNSPLHS. Written as DNA, the CDR3 is TGTGCCAGCGGCTTATTTACAGCGAATAATTCACCCCTCCACTCT.

This clonotype was seen a single time. A read error is possible here, since a much larger clone lies one base away. The chain uses TRBV4-1 and TRBJ1-6, with D uncertain. Germline CDR1 and CDR2: MGHRA and YSYEKL. This CDR3 has 15 amino acids. The CDR3 DNA reads as TGCGCCAGCAGCGACGAGAGCTCCTATAATTCACCCCTCCGCTTT. Amino acids: CASSDESSYNSPLRF.

In regard to this clonotype: Likely a read error: the CDR3 ends without its conserved phenylalanine or tryptophan. The chain has TRBV12-3 or TRBV12-4 and TRBJ2-7; 9 nucleotides line up with TRBD2. J lost 1 base, V lost 5 bases, and 9 bases had no gene match. This CDR3 region has 16 residues. Here the CDR3 reads CASSRYSGSGSYEQYS. The CDR3 coding sequence is TGTGCCAGCAGTCGATATAGCGGGAGTGGGTCCTACGAGCAGTACTCC.

The V and J genes are TRBV5-1 and TRBJ2-3; 8 positions agree with TRBD2. The CDR3 has 16 residues. CDR1 and CDR2 from the germline V gene are SGHRS and YFSETQ. Trimming took 4 bases from V and 3 from J; bases not matched to a gene: 10. Written as DNA, the CDR3 is TGCGCCAGCAGCATTAGCGGGGCTCAGGGGACAGATACGCAGTATTTT. It yields the protein CASSISGAQGTDTQYF.

V and J are TRBV28 and TRBJ2-5; D possibly matches TRBD1 or TRBD2 (5 bases each). V was trimmed by 5 bases and J by 2 bases, leaving 24 bases between them. CDR3 size: 18 residues. Germline V lookup: CDR1 MDHEN, CDR2 SYDVKM. CDR3 sequence: CASSPRDHHRGSQETQYF. CDR3 nucleotide sequence: TGTGCCAGCAGTCCCCGGGACCATCACCGAGGATCTCAAGAGACCCAGTACTTC.

With respect to this clonotype: Without the conserved terminal phenylalanine or tryptophan, this CDR3 likely stems from a read error. The rearrangement joins TRBV4-2 to TRBJ2-5; perhaps TRBD2 as D (6 bases). The CDR3 covers 16 residues. Per the germline V gene, CDR1 is LGHNA and CDR2 is YNFKEQ. V was shortened by 0 bases and J by 0 bases, with 11 bases between the two germline ends. The CDR3 loop reads CASSQDLGGNQETQYL. CDR3 DNA sequence: TGTGCCAGCAGCCAAGATCTTGGCGGGAACCAAGAGACCCAGTACTTA.

In the case of this clonotype: One end of the junction varies from germline; a read error may be responsible. This chain links TRBV29-1 with TRBJ1-1; D remains ambiguous. The germline CDR1 and CDR2 sequences are SQVTM and ANQGSEA. This CDR3 spans 13 amino acids. CDR3 residues: CSFDSRTNTEAFF. The CDR3 nucleotides read TGCAGCTTTGACTCCAGGACGAACACTGAAGCTTTCTTT.

The chain links TRBV11-2 to TRBJ2-7; TRBD1 or TRBD2 may be the D gene (8 bases each). CDR1 and CDR2 (germline): SGHAT, FQNNGV. CDR3 size: 13 residues. CDR3 sequence (DNA): TGTGCCAGCAGCTCGAGGACTAGCAGGGGGCCCTCAGTG. Translating gives CASSSRTSRGPSV.

Turning to this clonotype: This may arise from a read error, as a much more abundant clone is one base away. The chain combines TRBV12-3 or TRBV12-4 with TRBJ2-7; D gene ambiguous. There are 14 residues in the CDR3. The CDR3 DNA is TGTGCCAGCTGTTTAGTCGGGTCCGATGGCGAGCAGTACTTC. Its protein product is CASCLVGSDGEQYF.

Only a few counts were recorded for this clonotype. The rearrangement uses TRBV5-6 and TRBJ2-1; 12 positions agree with TRBD2. The CDR3 is made up of 17 amino acids. V shed 3 bases, J shed 8 bases, and the junction held 12 bases outside the gene matches. Looked up from germline, CDR1 is SGHDT and CDR2 is YYEEEE. This CDR3 is CASSSPDLAGGFHEQFF. The CDR3 DNA is TGTGCCAGCAGCTCGCCGGATCTAGCGGGAGGGTTTCATGAGCAGTTCTTC.

This clonotype was recorded a few times. DNA of the CDR3: TGTGCCAGCAGTTTATTTAGGGGGACTAATGAAAAACTGTTTTTT. Encoded protein: CASSLFRGTNEKLFF. The genes are TRBV12-3 or TRBV12-4 and TRBJ1-4, with D tentatively TRBD1 (6 bases). V gave up 2 bases and J gave up 2 bases, with 9 bases separating them. The CDR3 length is 15 residues.

Regarding this clonotype: A much bigger clone sits one base away, suggesting this may be a read error. This rearrangement joins TRBV5-5 to TRBJ2-3, with TRBD2 as a possible D gene (5 bases). The CDR3 contains 17 residues. Germline-derived CDR1 and CDR2 are SGHKS and YYEKEE (reference sequence). The V end was cut by 0 bases, the J end by 5 bases, with 19 bases between. CDR3 amino acids: CASSLASTTEALDTQYF. Here the CDR3 DNA reads TGTGCCAGCAGCTTGGCCTCGACTACCGAAGCCTTAGATACGCAGTATTTT.

Notes on this clonotype: At one end, the junction sequence differs from germline, possibly due to a read error. The CDR3 reads CATSQGVYGYTF. The CDR3 bases are TGCGCCACCAGTCAAGGGGTTTATGGCTACACCTTC. The J gene is TRBJ1-2, the V gene TRBV12-3 or TRBV12-4; maybe TRBD1 (5 bases). This CDR3 contains 12 residues.

This clonotype has just one count. A read error may produce the germline difference seen at one junction end. The rearrangement joins TRBV7-8 to TRBJ2-2; a possible D gene is TRBD1 (6 bases). The CDR3 extends over 16 amino acids. CDR1 is SGHVS, CDR2 FQNEAQ, per germline. CDR3 sequence (DNA): TGTGCCAGCAGCCTAGCCCGGACAGTTTATACCGGGGAGCTGTTTTTT. This sequence encodes CASSLARTVYTGELFF.

This chain joins TRBV11-2 and TRBJ1-2; D is unclear. V was pared by 5 bases and J by 0 bases, with 10 bases between. Per the germline V gene, CDR1 is SGHAT and CDR2 is FQNNGV. There are 14 residues in the CDR3. CDR3 residues: CASSPQIANYGYTF. DNA for the CDR3: TGTGCCAGCAGCCCGCAGATAGCTAACTATGGCTACACCTTC. The full variable domain, with the rest looked up from reference TRBV11-2 and TRBJ1-2, is EAGVAQSPRYKIIEKRQSVAFWCNPISGHATLYWYQQILGQGPKLLIQFQNNGVVDDSQLPKDRFSAERLKGVDSTLKIQPAKLEDSAVYLCASSPQIANYGYTFGSGTRLTVV.

In regard to this clonotype: At one end, the junction sequence differs from germline, possibly due to a read error. The V gene is TRBV4-1, the J gene TRBJ2-7; TRBD2 matches 7 bases. Germline loops: CDR1 MGHRA, CDR2 YSYEKL. This CDR3 has 17 amino acids. The CDR3 loop reads CTSSQEHLAVSSYEQYF. The CDR3 nucleotides are TGCACCAGCAGTCAAGAGCATCTAGCGGTGAGCTCCTACGAGCAGTACTTC.

Comment on this clonotype: This may arise from a read error, as a much more abundant clone is one base away. The chain couples TRBV6-1 to TRBJ2-3; D not resolved. The CDR3 is 12 residues long. Germline V lookup: CDR1 MNHNS, CDR2 SASEGT. CDR3 sequence (DNA): TGTGCCAGCAGTGGATACACAGATACGCAGTGTTTT. Residues: CASSGYTDTQCF.